The rows below give T cell receptor beta chains drawn from one sample of a study of blood T cells in healthy people across ages. One entry per CDR3 protein, called by TCRdb with MiXCR from the 5' RACE reads. The data contain approximately 690,000 distinct CDR3 sequences, approximately 59% of them singletons. The sample consisted of blood. These receptors were collected from a man aged 55 to 70 in good health. CDR3s include the opening cysteine and the closing phenylalanine or tryptophan. D genes are given only for firm matches. Rows may omit the clone size; those that give it use once, few, many or a size class.

J gene | D gene | clone size | V gene | CDR3 DNA | CDR3 protein
TRBJ2-1 | TRBD2 | few | TRBV5-1 | TGCGCCAGCAGCCGAGGACTAGCGGGGGCCGGGGGGAATGAGCAGTTCTTC | CASSRGLAGAGGNEQFF
TRBJ2-1 | - | - | TRBV3-1 | TGTGCCAGCAGCCAAGAGGGAGGTGAGCAGTTCTTC | CASSQEGGEQFF
TRBJ1-5 | - | - | TRBV2 | TGTGCCAGCGATGGGGGAAGCAATCAGCCCCAGCATTTT | CASDGGSNQPQHF
TRBJ2-2 | - | - | TRBV10-3 | TGTGCCATCAGTGAGTCGAACACCGGGGAGCTGTTTTTT | CAISESNTGELFF
TRBJ2-3 | - | - | TRBV10-3 | TGTGCCATCATGAAGCCAGGCAGCACAGATACGCAGTATTTT | CAIMKPGSTDTQYF
TRBJ1-2 | - | - | TRBV2 | TGTGCCAGCAGTGAAGGGACTGCCTTGTCTGGCTACACCTTC | CASSEGTALSGYTF
TRBJ1-5 | - | once | TRBV4-1 | TGCGCCAGCAGCCATCCACAGGGACAGCCCCAGCATTTT | CASSHPQGQPQHF
TRBJ2-1 | - | - | TRBV6-5 | TGTGCCAGCAGTCACAGGGGTGGGGAGGGGGCGGATAATGAGCAGTTCTTC | CASSHRGGEGADNEQFF
TRBJ2-7 | - | - | TRBV5-1 | TGCGCCAGCAGCCCTACAAGGACCTCCTACGAGCAGTACTTC | CASSPTRTSYEQYF
TRBJ2-5 | TRBD2 | - | TRBV5-1 | TGCGCCAGCAGCTTGGACGGGGGGGCCCTCAATGAGCAGTACTTC | CASSLDGGALNEQYF
TRBJ1-2 | - | few | TRBV6-6 | TGTGCCAGCACCACTGGCGGGCAGGGTAGAGGTGGCTACACCTTC | CASTTGGQGRGGYTF
TRBJ2-1 | TRBD2 | - | TRBV2 | TGTGCCAGCAGTGAAGGCGGGGGATACTATAATGAGCAGTTCTTC | CASSEGGGYYNEQFF
TRBJ2-3 | TRBD2 | - | TRBV7-9 | TGTGCCAGCAGCAACGCCGAGCGGGGGAGTTTAGATACGCAGTATTTT | CASSNAERGSLDTQYF
TRBJ1-4 | - | - | TRBV20-1 | TGCAGTGCTAGAGACTCCAGATCAACTAATGAAAAACTGTTTTTT | CSARDSRSTNEKLFF
TRBJ2-5 | TRBD2 | few | TRBV20-1 | TGCAGTGCTAGAGATAGTAGCGGGGGGGCATGGGAGACCCAGTACTTC | CSARDSSGGAWETQYF